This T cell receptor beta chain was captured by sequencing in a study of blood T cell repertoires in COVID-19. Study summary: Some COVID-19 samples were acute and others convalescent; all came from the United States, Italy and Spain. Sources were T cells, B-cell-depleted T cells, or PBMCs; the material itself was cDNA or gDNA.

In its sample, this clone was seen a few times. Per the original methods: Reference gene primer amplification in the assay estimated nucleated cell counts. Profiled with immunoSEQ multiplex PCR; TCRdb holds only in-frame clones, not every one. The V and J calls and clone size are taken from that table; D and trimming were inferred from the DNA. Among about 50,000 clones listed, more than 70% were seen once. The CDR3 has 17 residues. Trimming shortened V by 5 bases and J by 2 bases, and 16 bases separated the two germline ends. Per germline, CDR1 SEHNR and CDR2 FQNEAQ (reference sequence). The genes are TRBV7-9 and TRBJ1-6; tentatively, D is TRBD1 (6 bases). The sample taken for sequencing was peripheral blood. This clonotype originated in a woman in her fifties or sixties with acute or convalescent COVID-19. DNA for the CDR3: TGTGCCAGCAGCCCCTTAGGGAAGGGGGCCTATAATTCACCCCTCCACTTT. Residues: CASSPLGKGAYNSPLHF.